This TCR beta chain was captured by sequencing in a study of blood T cell dynamics during melanoma immunotherapy. Across the whole study: Metastatic melanoma patients received first-line pembrolizumab or nivolumab plus ipilimumab. The study's findings and limits: Clones driving repertoire changes may be melanoma-specific or general immune activation.

CDR3 length: 16 amino acids. Germline-derived CDR1 and CDR2 are LGHNA and YNFKEQ. The V segment lost 4 bases and the J segment 4 bases; nucleotides outside the gene matches: 8. Repertoires were generated with immunoSEQ multiplex PCR, while TCRdb's copy carries only in-frame clones and drops some. The top ten clones hold 33% of a sample with about 7,000 clones, about 85% of them seen once. Stated time point: week 3, after first cycle of checkpoint inhibitor. Sampling occurred pretreatment (T0) and at week 3 (W3), after cycle one of checkpoint blockade. Note on this clone: Its antigen remains unidentified.

The chain employs TRBV4-2 and TRBJ2-2; 8 bases line up with TRBD2. Source: blood, taken from a patient treated with checkpoint blockade. The receptor comes from a human donor with melanoma. Some clones in this sample may be carry-over from other donors' samples. CDR3 loop: CASSRSGGVVTGELFF. The CDR3 bases are TGTGCCAGCAGCCGAAGCGGGGGAGTGGTCACCGGGGAGCTGTTTTTT.